One and the same sample provided the 21 T cell receptor beta chains below, sequenced in a study of blood T cell repertoires in COVID-19. Method: immunoSEQ multiplex PCR; TCRdb's copy keeps in-frame clones and lacks some. The sample records approximately 90,000 clones, less than 85% being singletons. The specimen sequenced was peripheral blood. Every receptor here comes from an elderly woman with acute or convalescent COVID-19.

The chain employs TRBV7-2 and TRBJ2-7; 8 nucleotides line up with TRBD2. J was trimmed by 6 bases and V by 1 base; bases with no gene match: 11. The CDR3 sequence is 16 residues long. Germline V CDR1 and CDR2: SGHTA, FQGNSA. This chain's CDR3 is CASSLGGAGVKGEQYF. Written as DNA, the CDR3 is TGTGCCAGCAGCTTAGGGGGAGCGGGAGTGAAAGGCGAGCAGTACTTC.

The rearrangement joins TRBV7-2 to TRBJ2-5; D call uncertain. CDR3 size: 12 residues. V lost 3 bases and J lost 5, with 7 bases in between. Per the germline V gene, CDR1 is SGHTA and CDR2 is FQGNSA. CDR3 nucleotide sequence: TGTGCCAGCAGCTTGACTTTGGAGACCCAGTACTTC. It codes for CASSLTLETQYF. The full variable domain, with the rest looked up from reference TRBV7-2 and TRBJ2-5, is GAGVSQSPSNKVTEKGKDVELRCDPISGHTALYWYRQSLGQGLEFLIYFQGNSAPDKSGLPSDRFSAERTGGSVSTLTIQRTQQEDSAVYLCASSLTLETQYFGPGTRLLVL.

The chain employs TRBV7-9 and TRBJ2-7; tentatively, D is TRBD1 (5 bases). Germline V gene data show CDR1 as SEHNR and CDR2 as FQNEAQ (reference sequence). This CDR3 has 12 amino acids. Trimming took off 2 bases at V and 3 bases at J, with 5 bases between the two ends. CDR3 in DNA: TGTGCCAGCAGCTTACAGGGCTACGAGCAGTACTTC. Its translation: CASSLQGYEQYF. The full variable domain, in which reference TRBV7-9 and TRBJ2-7 provide the parts outside the CDR3, is DTGVSQNPRHKITKRGQNVTFRCDPISEHNRLYWYRQTLGQGPEFLTYFQNEAQLEKSRLLSDRFSAERPKGSFSTLEIQRTEQGDSAMYLCASSLQGYEQYFGPGTRLTVT.

The chain combines TRBV6-5 with TRBJ1-2; D is undetermined. V was cut by 11 bases and J by 2 bases, with 12 bases left in between. There are 12 residues in the CDR3. Germline CDR1 and CDR2: MNHEY and SVGAGI. This CDR3 is CAGRDANYGYTF. CDR3 in DNA: TGTGCCGGACGGGATGCAAACTATGGCTACACCTTC.

V is TRBV18 and J is TRBJ2-7; D uncertain. The CDR3 runs 16 residues. Trimming left V 1 base short and J 1 base short, with 14 bases between. Germline CDR1 and CDR2: KGHSH and LQKENI. In DNA, the CDR3 is TGTGCCAGCTCACCACTCGTAGCTCTAAATTCCTACGAGCAGTACTTC. Translation: CASSPLVALNSYEQYF.

The chain recombines TRBV14 with TRBJ2-2; TRBD1 matches at 9 bases. Per germline, CDR1 SGHDN and CDR2 FVKESK. This CDR3 is built from 17 residues. Trimming removed 3 bases from V and 4 bases from J; junction bases left unmatched: 9. The CDR3 nucleotides read TGTGCCAGCAGCCACATTCGAACAGGGGGCACCACCGGGGAGCTGTTTTTT. This gives the protein CASSHIRTGGTTGELFF.

The genes are TRBV6-5 and TRBJ2-5; 7 bases match TRBD1. This CDR3 is built from 12 residues. J gave up 2 bases and V 10 bases, and 4 bases lay outside the gene matches. Germline CDR1 and CDR2: MNHEY and SVGAGI. For the CDR3, the DNA is TGTGCCATAGGGACAGTTCAAGAGACCCAGTACTTC. Its translation is CAIGTVQETQYF.

The chain joins TRBV18 to TRBJ2-7; no firm D call. The CDR3 runs to 13 residues. Germline V gene lookup returns CDR1 KGHSH and CDR2 LQKENI. V dropped 3 bases and J dropped 6 bases, with 12 bases sitting between them. The CDR3, as DNA: TGTGCCAGCTCACCGTCTTGGGCGTCCGAGCAGTACTTC. Protein sequence: CASSPSWASEQYF.

This CDR3 reads CASSLPTNPGLRVYEQYF. CDR3 nucleotide sequence: TGCGCCAGCAGCTTGCCGACAAACCCGGGACTACGCGTTTACGAGCAGTACTTC. The V call is TRBV5-1, the J call TRBJ2-7, with 7 bases that match TRBD2. The CDR3 spans 18 residues. V was clipped by 1 base and J by 4 bases; unmatched bases: 17. The germline V gene encodes CDR1 SGHRS and CDR2 YFSETQ.

V is TRBV4-1 and J is TRBJ2-7; 8 bases map to TRBD2. The V gene end was trimmed by 0 bases and the J gene end by 3 bases; junction bases not matched to a gene: 10. Germline V gene data show CDR1 as MGHRA and CDR2 as YSYEKL. The CDR3 has 17 amino acids. This chain's CDR3 is CASSQDTLAGRFYEQYF. CDR3 bases: TGCGCCAGCAGCCAAGATACTCTAGCGGGCCGGTTCTACGAGCAGTACTTC.

The chain recombines TRBV19 with TRBJ1-6; D might be TRBD1 (6 bases). CDR1 is LNHDA and CDR2 is SQIVND in the germline V gene (reference sequence). This CDR3 is built from 15 residues. V lost 3 bases and J 7 bases, leaving 13 bases between the germline ends. In nucleotides, the CDR3 is TGTGCCAGTAGTATCGGGACAAGAGTGAATTCACCCCTCCACTTT. The encoded protein is CASSIGTRVNSPLHF.

The rearrangement joins TRBV5-1 to TRBJ1-1, with 8 bases aligning to TRBD1. CDR3 size: 14 residues. Germline lookup yields CDR1 SGHRS and CDR2 YFSETQ. The trim removed 4 bases at V and 0 bases at J, leaving 2 bases unmatched. The CDR3: CASSPGQVNTEAFF. For the CDR3, the DNA is TGCGCCAGCAGCCCGGGACAGGTGAACACTGAAGCTTTCTTT.

CDR3 in DNA: TGTGCCAGTAGTTTTACAGGCACAGATACGCAGTATTTT. It specifies CASSFTGTDTQYF. J is TRBJ2-3 and V is TRBV19, with D unclear. The V gene's germline CDR1 is LNHDA and CDR2 SQIVND (reference sequence). The CDR3 is 13 residues long. Trimming stripped 5 bases from V and 1 base from J, with 7 bases between.

This clone occurred once. The V and J genes are TRBV7-2 and TRBJ2-1; possibly TRBD1 for D (6 bases). Per the germline V gene, CDR1 is SGHTA and CDR2 is FQGNSA. The CDR3 extends over 14 amino acids. The ends were cut back, 5 bases at V and 7 bases at J, with 15 bases in the middle. CDR3 amino acids: CASSTGSPRNEQFF. CDR3 in DNA: TGTGCCAGCAGCACAGGGAGCCCACGGAATGAGCAGTTCTTC. The full variable domain, rest sourced from reference TRBV7-2 and TRBJ2-1, is GAGVSQSPSNKVTEKGKDVELRCDPISGHTALYWYRQSLGQGLEFLIYFQGNSAPDKSGLPSDRFSAERTGGSVSTLTIQRTQQEDSAVYLCASSTGSPRNEQFFGPGTRLTVL.

The chain uses TRBV7-2 and TRBJ2-5; 14 nucleotides match TRBD2. Losses at the gene ends were 3 bases for V and 5 bases for J; bases not matched to a gene: 8. The V gene's germline CDR1 is SGHTA and CDR2 FQGNSA. The CDR3 length is 17 residues. CDR3 bases: TGTGCCAGCAGCTTGGCCGGGACTAGCGGGAGCGGGGAGACCCAGTACTTC. It is translated as CASSLAGTSGSGETQYF.

This clone was detected a few times. The rearrangement links TRBV7-3 to TRBJ1-2; the D gene is possibly TRBD1 (6 bases). The V end was cut by 5 bases, the J end by 2 bases, with 15 bases between. The CDR3 sequence is 15 residues long. Germline CDR1 SGHTA, CDR2 FQGTGA. This chain's CDR3 is CASSKEQGPNYGYTF. The CDR3 nucleotides are TGTGCCAGCAGCAAAGAACAGGGTCCCAACTATGGCTACACCTTC.

The J gene is TRBJ2-2, the V gene TRBV6-5; maybe TRBD1 (6 bases). The V gene's germline CDR1 is MNHEY and CDR2 SVGAGI. This CDR3 is built from 14 residues. Trimming stripped 2 bases from V and 7 bases from J, with 11 bases between. The CDR3 DNA reads as TGTGCCAGCAGTTACGCGATCAGGGGCGGGGAGCTGTTTTTT. This gives the protein CASSYAIRGGELFF.

This clone came up a few times. This sequence joins TRBV25-1 and TRBJ2-5, with TRBD1 matching over 9 bases. Trimming removed 1 base from V and 1 base from J; junction bases left unmatched: 1. Germline V CDR1 and CDR2: MGHDK, SYGVNS. The CDR3 length is 15 residues. DNA for the CDR3: TGTGCCAGCAGTGAATCGGGACAGGGCCAAGAGACCCAGTACTTC. Its protein product is CASSESGQGQETQYF.

The rearrangement joins TRBV10-2 to TRBJ1-1, with D perhaps matching TRBD1 (5 bases). V was shortened by 7 bases and J by 0 bases, with 9 bases between the two germline ends. This CDR3 has 13 amino acids. Germline V gives CDR1 WSHSY, CDR2 SAAADI. CDR3: CASKTEMNTEAFF. The CDR3 DNA sequence: TGCGCCAGCAAGACAGAGATGAACACTGAAGCTTTCTTT.

Only one count was recorded for this clone. The chain employs TRBV11-2 and TRBJ1-1, with a weak D call TRBD1 (6 bases). Trimming left V 1 base short and J 3 bases short, with 12 bases between. The CDR3 contains 15 residues. The germline gives CDR1 SGHAT, CDR2 FQNNGV. The CDR3 reads CASSLVGWTDTEAFF. Written as DNA, the CDR3 is TGTGCCAGCAGCTTAGTGGGATGGACAGACACTGAAGCTTTCTTT.

The rearrangement links TRBV3-1 (or the pseudogene TRBV3-2) to TRBJ1-6; D ambiguous. Per the germline V gene, CDR1 is LGHDT and CDR2 is YNNKEL (reference sequence). The ends were cut back, 1 base at V and 10 bases at J, with 8 bases in the middle. This CDR3 has 13 amino acids. CDR3 amino acids: CASSQGLNSPLHF. CDR3 DNA: TGTGCCAGCAGCCAAGGGCTGAACTCACCCCTCCACTTT.